This is a list of T cell receptor beta chains from one sample in a study of early T cells in non-severe SARS-CoV-2 infection. MiXCR was run by TCRdb on the 5' RACE reads, yielding one entry per CDR3 protein. This table has around 26,000 distinct CDR3 sequences, about 5.1% appearing once. The material sequenced was whole blood. The receptor set was obtained from an adult who was a healthcare worker with PCR-confirmed SARS-CoV-2 infection or an uninfected control (not recorded which). Both conserved end residues are part of each CDR3. The D gene is left open where the match is weak. Clone sizes are given selectively: once, few, many, or a class where the clone is expanded.

size,J,V,D,CDR3,DNA
-,TRBJ2-6,TRBV18,-,CASSPRPGKVGANVLTF,TGTGCCAGCTCACCTCGGCCAGGAAAGGTTGGGGCCAACGTCCTGACTTTC
many,TRBJ2-1,TRBV29-1,TRBD1,CSLGQGAYNEQFF,TGCAGCCTGGGACAGGGTGCCTACAATGAGCAGTTCTTC
many,TRBJ1-4,TRBV20-1,-,CSARAAPLTREKLFF,TGCAGTGCTAGAGCAGCGCCCTTAACGAGGGAAAAACTGTTTTTT
many,TRBJ2-2,TRBV6-1,-,CASNLEGAGAGELFF,TGTGCCAGCAACCTAGAGGGGGCGGGAGCCGGGGAGCTGTTTTTT
many,TRBJ1-1,TRBV10-3,-,CAISERWVGWNTEAFF,TGTGCCATCAGTGAGCGATGGGTGGGATGGAACACTGAAGCTTTCTTT
few,TRBJ2-4,TRBV5-4,-,CASSLKHGSDIQYF,TGTGCCAGCAGCCTTAAGCACGGGTCGGACATTCAGTACTTC
few,TRBJ2-2,TRBV6-4,-,CASSVSGGTGELFF,TGTGCCAGCAGTGTTTCTGGGGGCACCGGGGAGCTGTTTTTT
medium-sized,TRBJ1-1,TRBV27,-,CASSFSLTSMNTEAFF,TGTGCCAGCAGTTTCTCTCTGACCTCCATGAACACTGAAGCTTTCTTT
many,TRBJ2-7,TRBV27,-,CASSPGGLFYEQYF,TGTGCCAGCAGCCCCGGGGGGCTTTTCTACGAGCAGTACTTC
many,TRBJ2-3,TRBV6-5,TRBD1,CASSYSKVRGPSTDTQYF,TGTGCCAGCAGTTACTCGAAAGTCAGGGGGCCGAGCACAGATACGCAGTATTTT
many,TRBJ1-4,TRBV18,TRBD1,CASSPSGTGAEKLFF,TGTGCCAGCTCACCGTCCGGGACAGGAGCCGAGAAACTGTTTTTT
few,TRBJ2-3,TRBV11-2,TRBD2,CASLAGGPLHTDTQYF,TGTGCCAGCCTAGCGGGGGGGCCCTTGCACACAGATACGCAGTATTTT
few,TRBJ1-1,TRBV6-5,TRBD1,CASRGQPTSGKAFF,TGTGCCAGTCGGGGACAGCCGACTTCTGGCAAAGCTTTCTTT
few,TRBJ2-5,TRBV11-2,-,CASSLGGFETQYF,TGTGCCAGCAGCTTAGGGGGCTTTGAGACCCAGTACTTC
many,TRBJ2-7,TRBV11-2,TRBD1,CASSRPGQGYEQYF,TGTGCCAGCAGCCGTCCGGGACAGGGCTACGAGCAGTACTTC
many,TRBJ1-1,TRBV29-1,-,CSVSYLYTEAFF,TGCAGCGTTTCGTACCTCTACACTGAAGCTTTCTTT
few,TRBJ2-1,TRBV5-6,-,CASSQRGTGQFF,TGTGCCAGCAGCCAGCGGGGGACAGGCCAGTTCTTC
-,TRBJ2-7,TRBV12-5,TRBD1,CASGLVPHDREYF,TGTGCTAGTGGTTTGGTACCCCACGACAGGGAGTACTTC
many,TRBJ2-5,TRBV10-3,TRBD2,CAISGLAGGLEETQYF,TGTGCCATCAGTGGACTAGCGGGGGGGCTAGAAGAGACCCAGTACTTC
many,TRBJ2-5,TRBV7-2,TRBD2,CASSSAGGMKTQYF,TGTGCCAGCAGCTCAGCGGGGGGGATGAAGACCCAGTACTTC
many,TRBJ1-3,TRBV12-3/TRBV12-4,-,CASSSPGNSGNTIYF,TGTGCCAGCAGTTCCCCGGGAAACTCTGGAAACACCATATATTTT
few,TRBJ2-3,TRBV5-1,TRBD2,CASSLVASGATDTQYF,TGCGCCAGCAGCTTGGTGGCTAGCGGGGCCACAGATACGCAGTATTTT
many,TRBJ1-1,TRBV5-1,-,CASSYDVGDTEAFF,TGCGCCAGCAGCTACGATGTGGGGGACACTGAAGCTTTCTTT
few,TRBJ2-7,TRBV19,-,CASSIGGFGEQYF,TGTGCCAGTAGTATAGGAGGGTTCGGCGAGCAGTACTTC
many,TRBJ1-4,TRBV6-6,-,CASSYSDTPLGEKLFF,TGTGCCAGCAGTTACTCTGACACGCCATTAGGGGAAAAACTGTTTTTT
many,TRBJ1-2,TRBV29-1,TRBD1,CSAQRGPHGYTF,TGCAGCGCTCAAAGGGGGCCCCATGGCTACACCTTC
many,TRBJ2-1,TRBV10-1,TRBD2,CASSEAQLAGVNEQFF,TGCGCCAGCAGTGAGGCGCAATTAGCGGGGGTGAATGAGCAGTTCTTC
-,TRBJ1-1,TRBV20-1,-,CSARGYTEAFF,TGCAGTGCTAGAGGGTACACTGAAGCTTTCTTT
many,TRBJ1-2,TRBV30,-,CAWSVEDNYGYTF,TGTGCCTGGAGTGTAGAAGATAACTATGGCTACACCTTC
many,TRBJ2-7,TRBV5-1,TRBD1,CASSLLTGGFAYF,TGCGCCAGCAGCTTGTTAACAGGGGGGTTCGCTTACTTC
few,TRBJ1-3,TRBV20-1,-,CSALNSLGGNTIYF,TGCAGTGCTCTTAACAGTTTAGGAGGAAACACCATATATTTT
many,TRBJ2-7,TRBV6-5,TRBD2,CASRSLAGGYEQYF,TGTGCCAGCAGGTCACTAGCGGGGGGCTACGAGCAGTACTTC
few,TRBJ2-4,TRBV20-1,TRBD2,CSGGGPAKNIQYF,TGCAGTGGGGGGGGACCAGCCAAAAACATTCAGTACTTC
few,TRBJ1-1,TRBV29-1,-,CSVVASEAFF,TGCAGCGTTGTGGCCAGTGAAGCTTTCTTT
many,TRBJ1-5,TRBV3-1,-,CASSHGDHQPQHF,TGTGCCAGCAGCCATGGGGACCATCAGCCCCAGCATTTT
many,TRBJ2-3,TRBV7-3,TRBD2,CASSLEAGGLTDTQYF,TGTGCCAGCAGCTTAGAAGCGGGGGGACTCACAGATACGCAGTATTTT
-,TRBJ1-3,TRBV3-1,-,CASSQMGGNTIYF,TGTGCCAGCAGCCAGATGGGAGGAAACACCATATATTTT
many,TRBJ2-3,TRBV13,TRBD1,CASSTTLTGDVTDTQYF,TGTGCCAGCAGCACTACTCTAACAGGGGACGTCACAGATACGCAGTATTTT
many,TRBJ2-1,TRBV14,TRBD1,CASSQKQGATNEQFF,TGTGCCAGCAGCCAGAAACAGGGGGCGACTAATGAGCAGTTCTTC
many,TRBJ1-5,TRBV15,-,CATSRGGTQPQHF,TGTGCCACCAGCAGAGGAGGGACTCAGCCCCAGCATTTT
many,TRBJ2-7,TRBV11-2,-,CASSLNAQTLREQYF,TGTGCCAGCAGCTTAAATGCACAGACCTTGAGGGAGCAGTACTTC
many,TRBJ2-2,TRBV7-7,TRBD1,CASSLRQGSGELFF,TGTGCTAGCAGCTTGAGACAGGGGTCCGGGGAGCTGTTTTTT
many,TRBJ1-1,TRBV7-8,TRBD1,CASSLGTGTEAFF,TGTGCCAGCAGCCTCGGGACAGGGACTGAAGCTTTCTTT
-,TRBJ1-1,TRBV12-2,-,CASRLKKPHAFF,TGTGCAAGTCGCTTAAAGAAGCCCCACGCTTTCTTT
few,TRBJ2-7,TRBV6-2/TRBV6-3,TRBD1,CASRRDRGTEQYF,TGTGCCAGCAGAAGGGACAGGGGAACCGAGCAGTACTTC
many,TRBJ1-2,TRBV12-3/TRBV12-4,-,CASSLAETSNYGYTF,TGTGCCAGCAGTTTAGCTGAGACATCTAACTATGGCTACACCTTC
many,TRBJ2-3,TRBV3-1,-,CASSSGKGGTADTQYF,TGTGCCAGCAGTTCCGGGAAGGGCGGGACCGCAGATACGCAGTATTTT
many,TRBJ1-1,TRBV12-5,TRBD1,CASGPGQGMNTEAFF,TGTGCTAGTGGTCCGGGACAGGGGATGAACACTGAAGCTTTCTTT
many,TRBJ2-5,TRBV6-5,-,CASSQQETQYF,TGTGCCAGCAGTCAACAAGAGACCCAGTACTTC
many,TRBJ2-3,TRBV29-1,-,CSVEQGNTDTQYF,TGCAGCGTTGAACAGGGTAACACAGATACGCAGTATTTT
many,TRBJ2-3,TRBV10-1,-,CASSEWGHTDTQYF,TGCGCCAGCAGTGAGTGGGGACACACAGATACGCAGTATTTT
many,TRBJ2-1,TRBV6-5,-,CASRDTYNEQFF,TGTGCCAGCCGGGACACTTACAATGAGCAGTTCTTC
many,TRBJ1-6,TRBV6-5,-,CASSYGSDISPLHF,TGTGCCAGCAGTTACGGCTCCGATATTTCACCCCTCCACTTT
many,TRBJ1-3,TRBV10-2,-,CASSESSIGNTIYF,TGCGCCAGCAGTGAGTCTTCTATCGGAAACACCATATATTTT
few,TRBJ2-1,TRBV7-9,TRBD2,CASSGLAGAYNEQFF,TGTGCCAGCAGCGGACTAGCGGGGGCCTACAATGAGCAGTTCTTC